What follows is one T cell receptor (beta chain) and its context. Its antigen is unknown. No base qualities exist here, and no much larger clone lies one base off it. The CDR3 measures 16 amino acids from cysteine to phenylalanine. Only the CDR3 DNA is retained, 48 bases long and in frame from the first base. The germline V and J ends show losses of 4 bases and 7 bases respectively, and no gene match explains 11 bases of the junction. CDR1 SEHNR and CDR2 FQNEAQ were looked up in the germline V gene (reference sequence). The cohort comprised several hundred healthy bone marrow donors. All cohort members were sampled while nominally healthy, although unrecorded immune exposures were likely present. The donor was CMV seropositive and belonged to the group of some 290 seropositive cohort members. Each donor provided a peripheral blood sample, and peripheral blood mononuclear cells were used for TCR beta sequencing. Genomic DNA extraction from the blood cell samples was performed with the Qiagen DNeasy Blood Extraction Kit.

The sample comes from a study of cytomegalovirus exposure and HLA in healthy donors (TCRdb year 2017). Describing the broader study: An earlier analysis of approximately 600 of the donors reported about 250 Gb of sequence data and roughly 100 million unique TCR beta sequences from some 180 million T cells. About 320 gigabases of sequencing data and approximately 85 million unique TCR sequences were included in an early release covering about 600 HLA-typed donors. The genetic ancestry cluster associated with self-reported Caucasian donors included about four fifths of the roughly 360 genotyped donors. The study was designed to test whether signatures of past pathogen exposure could be identified by cataloging public T cell receptors. The study profiled the T cell repertoires of 500 to 800 subjects by immunosequencing and related them to cytomegalovirus serostatus. Along with the approximately 600-subject first cohort, a separate validation cohort of 120 different subjects was used. High-throughput TCR immunosequencing, statistical association of individual TCRs with disease status, and machine learning were combined to predict cytomegalovirus infection status. In a later analysis, previously published TCR beta repertoires from roughly 710 donors were re-analyzed and high-resolution HLA genotyping was added so that TCR occurrence patterns could be studied. Rather than drawing on any new phenotypic data, the later analysis identified candidate immune exposures from TCR beta sequences and the way those sequences occurred across donors. An earlier analysis of 587 of the donors used high-throughput TCR beta sequencing to judge whether each TCR beta V gene segment behaved as functional or pseudogenic. Donor age, sex, ethnicity and CMV serostatus were collected together with the repertoire data. Genome-wide SNP genotypes for about 60% of the 666 donors were used in a later genetic analysis, which treated that subset as a discovery cohort. All discovery cohort repertoires had been generated using a single sequencing platform. HLA typing included class I and class II loci at four-digit resolution. The number of typed donors differed by locus: about 620-640 for A, B, C, DRB1 and DQB1; 522 for DQA1; 606 for DPA1; and some 430 for DPB1. Because of strong linkage in the cohort, five DR-DQ haplotypes were treated as single units for association and clustering. Among roughly 400 genotyped donors of the cohort, an average of around 240,000 unique TCR beta nucleotide sequences were sequenced per donor, roughly 20% of them non-productive. Broad study findings and their caveats: Linkage disequilibrium might explain the correlated functional status among segregating V segments, but an unknown experimental factor could not be ruled out. The study gave a list of about 150 TCR beta chains associated with cytomegalovirus. Some IMGT-functional V segments, including TRBV6-2 and TRBV6-3, could not be distinguished by the 87-base-pair reads and were therefore excluded. Compared with equally common non-associated chains, HLA-associated TCR beta chains in a later analysis were more clonally expanded and had lower generation probabilities. Most TCR sequences were seen in very few donors, while some public TCRs were found in many individuals. A cluster of highly shared sequence variants was judged likely to be a technical artifact of the sequencing pipeline. In a later analysis, the rate of TCR association differed among HLA loci, with DRB1 alleles having the most associated TCRs and HLA-C alleles having the fewest. Most CMV-associated TCR beta chains appeared to be HLA-restricted in a later analysis, and the HLA associations seemed to be driven largely by CMV exposure. Because HLA typing was missing for some donors at each locus, association tests included only the typed subset. Specific HLA alleles were associated with 15,000 to 20,000 TCR beta sequences at a false discovery rate of 0.05 in a later analysis. A few of the identified cytomegalovirus-associated TCR beta chains were confirmed in vitro to be specific for cytomegalovirus antigens. In an earlier analysis of a few hundred of the donors, most TCR beta V segments were observed in productive rearrangements about 87% or about 30% of the time, broadly matching IMGT annotations. Strong co-occurrence of HLA alleles, especially DR and DQ, made assigning TCR associations to individual alleles difficult. In both the original and validation cohorts, the classifier was reported to diagnose cytomegalovirus status with high specificity and sensitivity. A later genetic analysis reported fewer N-insertions in productive TCRs among donors in an Asian-associated ancestry cluster than the approximately 700-donor mean. In a later genetic analysis, a missense DCLRE1C variant was associated with V-gene and J-gene trimming of TCR beta chains, and the association was replicated in an independent cohort. According to a later analysis, parvovirus B19, influenza, CMV and Epstein-Barr virus appeared linked to several top co-occurrence clusters. Because counts were too low, some 16 rarely observed V segments, including chromosome 9 orphons, were excluded from the earlier analysis of fewer than 650 of the donors. In this cohort, only TCR beta chains were sequenced, and detectable features were limited by the absence of alpha or paired-chain data. It was suggested by the authors that the approach could potentially be generalized to other disease states and immunological phenotypes. A further reported finding was that TCR beta sequences accurately predicted the HLA-A and HLA-B alleles for most subjects in the first cohort. CMV serostatus was the only immune exposure information available for the cohort. Roughly uniform sequencing depth across donors was assumed in presence/absence analyses, although this assumption may not hold.

The method was the immunoSEQ multiplex PCR assay. The multiplex PCR relied on a mix of 60 forward primers for TCR Vbeta segments and 13 reverse primers for TCR Jbeta segments. Amplification of the CDR3 region of rearranged TCR beta genes was performed with a multiplex PCR assay on genomic DNA. The amplified TCR beta libraries were sequenced on the Illumina HiSeq System as 87-base-pair reads. The original pipeline was this. In a later analysis, some 80 million unique TCR beta chains were counted across the approximately 640 repertoires, and about 9.9 million of these chains were shared by at least two donors. Raw reads were error-corrected and collapsed into unique sequences by a nearest-neighbor algorithm in which closely related sequences were merged to remove PCR and sequencing errors. Alignment of CDR3 sequences to IMGT reference sequences was used to assign V, D and J gene segments. Each retained sequence needed at least a six-nucleotide match to both a V gene segment and a J gene segment. Rearrangements were called productive when the CDR3 lacked stop codons and stayed in frame with V and J; all others were non-productive. Following IMGT convention, CDR3 was defined as the stretch from the second conserved V-encoded cysteine to the conserved J-encoded phenylalanine. The earlier analysis of about 500 of the donors excluded sequences that lacked an unambiguous match to a single V gene segment. An earlier analysis of some 500 of the donors classified V segments as functional when productive rearrangements were above 56.7% and as segregating when the standard deviation between donors was above 5%. To diagnose cytomegalovirus status from the catalog of TCR beta chain sequences, a statistical classification framework was built. A later analysis assigned V and J genes by comparing TCR nucleotide sequences with IMGT/GENE-DB human TR gene sequences. A later analysis assigned CDR3 sequences and most-parsimonious VDJ recombination scenarios with the TCRdist pipeline. In a later analysis, each TCR beta chain was defined by its CDR3 amino acid sequence together with its V-gene family, and reads lacking a unique V-gene family were excluded. A later analysis removed over 500 highly shared, low-generation-probability nucleotide sequences to deal with suspected cross-contamination and a sequencing artifact. A later analysis calculated a clonal expansion index for each public chain from normalized within-repertoire ranks of inferred template counts. Generation probabilities in a later analysis came from a VDJ recombination model fitted to out-of-frame rearrangements, and those results were checked against IGoR. A later analysis scored TCR-TCR, TCR-HLA and TCR-CMV co-occurrence with hypergeometric tests, applying a repertoire-size bias correction to TCR pairs. A later analysis estimated false discovery rates by permuting HLA or CMV assignments 20 times. In a later analysis, co-occurring TCRs were grouped using DBSCAN, with TCRdist sequence similarity added in when clustering inside HLA-allele-positive subsets. Repertoires with fewer than 30,000 or more than 120,000 public chains, plus five repertoires with anomalous nucleotide sharing, were excluded from co-occurrence clustering. TCRdb's version of the immuneACCESS table is confined to in-frame rearrangements and falls short of the full clone set. An unresolved V gene accounts for under half of the shortfall where checked; the remainder is of unknown origin. The V and J calls and clone size come from that table; D and trimming were worked out from the DNA. A total of some 120,000 clones appear in this sample, approximately 85% of them only once. Approximately 6.7% of the sample goes to the ten largest clones.

The chain is assembled from TRBV7-9 and TRBJ2-2; TRBD2 agrees with 8 junctional bases. The source of this sequence is a woman in her twenties or thirties in good health and CMV-seropositive. Sequenced: PBMCs. The DNA is TGTGCCAGCAGCTCAACGACTAGCGCGTGGGTCGGGGAGCTGTTTTTT. The encoded protein is CASSSTTSAWVGELFF.